The 18 T cell receptor beta chains below all came from one sample that was sequenced in a study of spatial heterogeneity in lung cancer. Study-wide results and limits: How many expanded intratumoral alpha and beta TCRs were present tracked the tumor mutation count, which was a count of nonsynonymous mutations.

TCRdb re-called the 5' RACE reads with MiXCR, one entry per CDR3 protein. The data show 15,000 to 20,000 distinct CDR3 sequences, 6.2% seen once. For these TCRs, the target antigens are not known. Time point in this sample: sample taken at primary tumor resection. The source was lung tumor tissue, collected at surgery. These receptors were collected from a male donor with early-stage non-small cell lung cancer.

This clonotype appeared many times. The library was built for alpha chains, so this beta chain is an off-target read and its size means little. The chain is built from TRBV15 and TRBJ2-1, with D maybe TRBD2 (5 bases). Trimming pared 5 bases from V and 14 bases from J, leaving 16 bases between. This CDR3 spans 12 amino acids. From germline, CDR1 is LNHNV and CDR2 YYDKDF (reference sequence). In DNA form, the CDR3 reads TGTGCCACCAGCGGATCTGGAGGCCAGGAGTTCTTC. It yields the protein CATSGSGGQEFF. Full variable domain (outside the CDR3, taken from reference TRBV15 and TRBJ2-1): DAMVIQNPRYQVTQFGKPVTLSCSQTLNHNVMYWYQQKSSQAPKLLFHYYDKDFNNEADTPDNFQSRRPNTSFCFLDIRSPGLGDTAMYLCATSGSGGQEFFGPGTRLTVL.

This clonotype was recorded many times. Since it is a stray read in a library aimed at alpha chains, this beta chain has a size that is not meaningful. The chain links TRBV2 to TRBJ1-5, with D perhaps matching TRBD1 (6 bases). The germline V gene has CDR1 SNHLY and CDR2 FYNNEI. This CDR3 is 13 amino acids long. Trimming removed 6 bases from V and 6 bases from J, with 12 bases in between. CDR3 in DNA: TGTGCCAGCAGAGACGGGGGCCCTCAGCCCCAGCATTTT. This gives the protein CASRDGGPQPQHF.

This clonotype was recorded at least ten times. Being off target in a library aimed at alpha chains, this beta chain has a size of little meaning. J is TRBJ2-7 and V is TRBV18, with D maybe TRBD1 (5 bases). Germline V gene sequence: CDR1 KGHSH, CDR2 LQKENI. This CDR3 has 14 residues. The V end lost 5 bases, the J end lost 3 bases, and 14 bases lay between the germline ends. The CDR3 DNA sequence: TGTGCCAGCTCAAAACTACCAGGGTTCTACGAGCAGTACTTC. It codes for CASSKLPGFYEQYF.

This clonotype was observed at least ten times. This beta chain represents an off-target read in a library built for alpha chains; its size is of limited meaning. This sequence joins TRBV5-1 and TRBJ2-7; D not resolved. V lost 4 bases and J 4 bases, leaving 15 bases between the germline ends. The germline CDR1 and CDR2 sequences are SGHRS and YFSETQ. The CDR3 sequence is 14 residues long. In DNA, the CDR3 is TGCGCCAGCAGCGGACCGGACGTACTTTACGAGCAGTACTTC. Encoded protein: CASSGPDVLYEQYF.

This clonotype has a count of ten or more. This beta chain lies outside the target of a library built for alpha chains; its clone size means little. The rearrangement joins TRBV18 to TRBJ2-5; D is perhaps TRBD2 (5 bases). Trimming removed 3 bases from V and 5 bases from J, with 13 bases in between. Germline V gives CDR1 KGHSH, CDR2 LQKENI. The CDR3 runs 14 residues. CDR3 residues: CASSPLVGGETQYF. CDR3 nucleotide sequence: TGTGCCAGCTCACCCCTCGTGGGCGGGGAGACCCAGTACTTC.

Of note for this clonotype: This beta chain came through as a stray read in a library set up for alpha chains, and its size says little. The rearrangement joins TRBV7-8 to TRBJ2-3; 9 bases align to TRBD2. Losses at the gene ends were 1 base for V and 6 bases for J; bases not matched to a gene: 5. Germline V gives CDR1 SGHVS, CDR2 FQNEAQ. The CDR3 extends over 15 amino acids. CDR3: CASSLGGGAGDTQYF. DNA of the CDR3: TGTGCCAGCAGCTTAGGCGGGGGGGCAGGGGATACGCAGTATTTT.

In regard to this clonotype: In a library made to pick up alpha chains, this beta chain is a stray read with a size that means little. The rearrangement links TRBV6-6 to TRBJ1-2; TRBD1 agrees at 7 bases. CDR3 length equals 14 residues. CDR1 is MNHNY and CDR2 is SVGAGI in the germline V gene (reference sequence). With V trimmed by 5 bases and J by 7 bases, 10 bases remained unmatched. The CDR3 DNA follows: TGTGCCAGCAGTCCCCCGGGACAGTCATCTGGCTACACCTTC. Protein product: CASSPPGQSSGYTF.

Ten or more counts support this clonotype. This beta chain represents an off-target read in a library built for alpha chains; its size is of limited meaning. The gene calls are TRBV20-1 and TRBJ2-2; D remains unclear. Trimming pared 3 bases from V and 4 bases from J, leaving 3 bases between. This CDR3 has 11 amino acids. Germline values: CDR1 DFQATT, CDR2 SNEGSKA (reference sequence). As DNA, the CDR3 is TGCAGTGCTAGGGGCACCGGGGAGCTGTTTTTT. Residues: CSARGTGELFF.

This clonotype was observed many times. Little can be read into the size of this beta chain, an off-target read in a library designed for alpha chains. The rearrangement joins TRBV9 to TRBJ2-3; 7 bases line up with TRBD2. Germline V CDR1 and CDR2: SGDLS, YYNGEE. This CDR3 has 16 amino acids. The V and J ends lost 0 bases and 0 bases, in that order; junction bases with no gene match: 4. The CDR3 nucleotides read TGTGCCAGCAGCGTAGTCGGTAGCGGGAGCACAGATACGCAGTATTTT. Translating it yields CASSVVGSGSTDTQYF. Drawing the rest from reference TRBV9 and TRBJ2-3, the complete variable domain is DSGVTQTPKHLITATGQRVTLRCSPRSGDLSVYWYQQSLDQGLQFLIQYYNGEERAKGNILERFSAQQFPDLHSELNLSSLELGDSALYFCASSVVGSGSTDTQYFGPGTRLTVL.

At least ten counts were recorded for this clonotype. The library was prepared for alpha chains; this beta chain is a stray read, so its frequency means little. V and J are TRBV5-1 and TRBJ2-2; perhaps TRBD2 as D (6 bases). The V gene lost 1 base and the J gene lost 7 bases, with 14 bases spanning the gap. The CDR3 totals 15 residues. CDR1 and CDR2 (germline): SGHRS, YFSETQ. The DNA for the CDR3 is TGCGCCAGCAGCTTGCAGGGCGGGAATTTCGGGGAGCTGTTTTTT. Residues: CASSLQGGNFGELFF.

In its sample, this clonotype was seen many times. This beta chain is an off-target read within a library intended for alpha chains, so its frequency means little. This chain uses TRBV7-8 with TRBJ2-2; maybe TRBD2 (6 bases). Germline values: CDR1 SGHVS, CDR2 FQNEAQ. V lost 1 base, J lost 5 bases, and 8 bases lay in between. CDR3 length: 14 residues. CDR3 residues: CASSLGGDTGELFF. CDR3 in DNA: TGTGCCAGCAGCTTAGGGGGGGATACCGGGGAGCTGTTTTTT.

This clonotype appeared many times. In a library made to pick up alpha chains, this beta chain is a stray read with a size that means little. This rearrangement joins TRBV24-1 to TRBJ2-1; D might be TRBD1 (5 bases). CDR3 size: 13 residues. In germline, CDR1 is KGHDR, CDR2 SFDVKD. The V and J ends lost 6 bases and 3 bases respectively, with 8 bases between them. The CDR3 here is CATSRQSYNEQFF. CDR3 nucleotides: TGTGCCACCAGTAGACAGAGCTACAATGAGCAGTTCTTC.

This clonotype was recorded at least ten times. Found in a library prepared for alpha chains, this beta chain is an off-target read, and its abundance has little meaning. This chain uses TRBV6-4 with TRBJ1-5; 12 bases are a match to TRBD1. V trimming: 0 bases; J trimming: 6 bases; junction bases outside the gene matches: 3. The germline CDR1 and CDR2 sequences are MRHNA and SNTAGT. The CDR3 covers 16 residues. CDR3 sequence reads: CASSDSGTGGFQPQHF. Written as DNA, the CDR3 is TGTGCCAGCAGTGACTCCGGGACAGGGGGCTTTCAGCCCCAGCATTTT.

With respect to this clonotype: This beta chain is a stray sequence in a library constructed for alpha chains; its clone size is not meaningful. This sequence joins TRBV5-6 and TRBJ2-7; 8 bases are shared with TRBD2. The CDR3 spans 14 residues. V lost 7 bases to trimming and J lost 0 bases; unmatched junction nucleotides: 6. Germline lookup yields CDR1 SGHDT and CDR2 YYEEEE. The CDR3 DNA is TGTGCCAGCGTGCGGGGGGCAAGCTCCTACGAGCAGTACTTC. Translating it yields CASVRGASSYEQYF.

This clonotype came up many times. This beta chain appears as a stray read in a library generated for alpha chains; its size is not informative. V usage is TRBV28 and J usage is TRBJ2-7; maybe TRBD2 (6 bases). Germline V gene sequence: CDR1 MDHEN, CDR2 SYDVKM. V lost 6 bases, J lost 4 bases, and 19 bases lay in between. There are 15 residues in the CDR3. CDR3 amino acids: CASSSPAGRSYEQYF. The CDR3 bases are TGTGCCAGCAGCTCCCCGGCGGGGCGATCGTACGAGCAGTACTTC. Full variable domain (missing parts from reference TRBV28 and TRBJ2-7): DVKVTQSSRYLVKRTGEKVFLECVQDMDHENMFWYRQDPGLGLRLIYFSYDVKMKEKGDIPEGYSVSREKKERFSLILESASTNQTSMYLCASSSPAGRSYEQYFGPGTRLTVT.

This clonotype was recorded at least ten times. This beta chain is an unintended read in a library built for alpha chains; its size means little. J is TRBJ2-3 and V is TRBV29-1; TRBD2 matches 10 bases. Germline loops: CDR1 SQVTM, CDR2 ANQGSEA. Losses at the gene ends were 8 bases for V and 2 bases for J; bases not matched to a gene: 7. This CDR3 contains 14 residues. The CDR3: CSSDSGRTTDTQYF. CDR3 coding DNA: TGCAGCTCAGATAGCGGGAGGACCACAGATACGCAGTATTTT.

This clonotype occurred many times. This beta chain was picked up by a library intended for alpha chains and is off target, so its count carries little meaning. The V call is TRBV24-1, the J call TRBJ2-3; 10 bases align to TRBD2. Germline V gives CDR1 KGHDR, CDR2 SFDVKD. This CDR3 contains 16 residues. The V and J ends lost 9 bases and 9 bases, in that order; junction bases with no gene match: 17. CDR3 DNA: TGTGCCACCTCTGGGCTCTCTAGCGGGGGAAGTGGAACGCAGTATTTT. Encoded protein: CATSGLSSGGSGTQYF.

This clonotype was observed at least ten times. Found in a library prepared for alpha chains, this beta chain is an off-target read, and its abundance has little meaning. This rearrangement joins TRBV20-1 to TRBJ2-7; D might be TRBD1 (6 bases). From germline, CDR1 is DFQATT and CDR2 SNEGSKA (reference sequence). There are 15 residues in the CDR3. Trimming took off 6 bases at V and 1 base at J, with 19 bases between the two ends. This CDR3 reads CSASLGRGRSYEQYF. The CDR3 DNA is TGCAGTGCGTCCCTGGGCAGGGGACGGTCCTACGAGCAGTACTTC.